These T cell receptor beta chains were read from a single sample in a study of T cells after posttransplantation cyclophosphamide. Clones were sequenced by immunoSEQ multiplex PCR, and TCRdb holds only the in-frame ones, with some missing. Of about 4,200 clones in the sample, 80% to 90% were seen once. The input for sequencing was PBMCs, taken after an allogeneic stem cell transplant with post-transplant cyclophosphamide. These receptors all stem from a female patient aged 50-65 years who received an allogeneic stem cell transplant from a related donor, was CMV-positive, and had no GVHD. Certain T cells may be donor cells from the graft. Both conserved end residues are part of each CDR3. The D gene is left open where the match is weak. Expanded clones get a size class; other rows say once, few or many, or leave the size out.

CASSAGTTEYNEQFF	TGTGCCAGCAGCGCCGGGACAACCGAATACAATGAGCAGTTCTTC	TRBV5-4	-	TRBJ2-1	-
CASRPTGAINNSPLHF	TGTGCCAGTAGACCGACAGGGGCAATCAATAATTCACCCCTCCACTTT	TRBV19	once	TRBJ1-6	TRBD1
CASSVTGGPYEQYF	TGCGCCAGCAGCGTGACAGGGGGTCCCTACGAGCAGTACTTC	TRBV5-1	once	TRBJ2-7	TRBD1
CASSFQGYGNQPQHF	TGTGCCAGCAGCTTTCAGGGTTATGGGAATCAGCCCCAGCATTTT	TRBV7-2	-	TRBJ1-5	-
CASSGGQDRRNSPLHF	TGTGCCAGCAGCGGGGGACAGGACAGGCGAAATTCACCCCTCCACTTT	TRBV7-8	-	TRBJ1-6	TRBD1
CASLPGQGIDQPQHF	TGTGCCAGCCTACCGGGACAGGGAATCGATCAGCCCCAGCATTTT	TRBV19	-	TRBJ1-5	TRBD1
CASSMDKSSYNEQFF	TGTGCCAGCAGTATGGACAAGAGCTCCTACAATGAGCAGTTCTTC	TRBV2	once	TRBJ2-1	-
CATSRGQGAATNEKLFF	TGTGCCACCAGCAGAGGGCAGGGGGCGGCAACTAATGAAAAACTGTTTTTT	TRBV15	few	TRBJ1-4	TRBD1
CASSLGQIYEQYF	TGTGCCAGCAGCCTCGGACAGATCTACGAGCAGTACTTC	TRBV7-8	-	TRBJ2-7	-
CASRPLEGRNYEQYF	TGTGCCAGCAGGCCTCTGGAGGGGCGAAACTACGAGCAGTACTTC	TRBV25-1	-	TRBJ2-7	-
CASSLSGTSSYNEQFF	TGTGCCAGCAGCTTGAGCGGTACGAGCTCCTACAATGAGCAGTTCTTC	TRBV11-2	-	TRBJ2-1	-
CASSTRDRSPLHF	TGTGCCAGCAGCACCAGGGATAGGTCACCCCTCCACTTT	TRBV9	-	TRBJ1-6	-
CASGLVLEGQKKAYEQYF	TGTGCTAGTGGTTTGGTCCTCGAAGGACAGAAAAAGGCCTACGAGCAGTACTTC	TRBV12-5	-	TRBJ2-7	-
CASSLQGSYEQYF	TGTGCCAGCAGTTTACAGGGATCCTACGAGCAGTACTTC	TRBV28	-	TRBJ2-7	-
CASREAGSYNEQFF	TGTGCCAGCAGGGAGGCGGGGAGTTACAATGAGCAGTTCTTC	TRBV7-9	once	TRBJ2-1	-
CASSRTGIETQYF	TGTGCCAGCAGCCGGACAGGGATAGAGACCCAGTACTTC	TRBV7-9	-	TRBJ2-5	TRBD1
CASKGLADNEQFF	TGTGCCAGTAAGGGACTAGCAGACAATGAGCAGTTCTTC	TRBV19	-	TRBJ2-1	TRBD2
CASSITGQGENEQYF	TGTGCCAGTAGTATAACAGGGCAGGGGGAGAACGAGCAGTACTTC	TRBV19	-	TRBJ2-7	TRBD1
CASGTESYGYTF	TGTGCCAGCGGGACAGAGAGCTATGGCTACACCTTC	TRBV2	-	TRBJ1-2	TRBD1
CASSPSEVASYNSPLHF	TGTGCCAGCTCTCCCTCCGAGGTGGCCTCCTATAATTCACCCCTCCACTTT	TRBV18	-	TRBJ1-6	-
CASSLARQGRNEQYF	TGTGCCAGCAGTTTAGCTCGACAGGGGAGGAACGAGCAGTACTTC	TRBV28	-	TRBJ2-7	TRBD1
CASMRGLSSYNEQFF	TGTGCCAGCATGAGGGGGTTGAGCTCCTACAATGAGCAGTTCTTC	TRBV27	few	TRBJ2-1	-
CASSLPRGGVSYEQYF	TGTGCCAGCAGTCTACCCCGGGGAGGGGTGTCCTACGAGCAGTACTTC	TRBV28	-	TRBJ2-7	TRBD2
CASSDTVGDYGYTF	TGCGCCAGCAGTGACACAGTCGGGGACTATGGCTACACCTTC	TRBV10-2	few	TRBJ1-2	-
CASSNVGIERGFTDTQYF	TGTGCCAGCAGCAACGTCGGAATCGAGCGGGGCTTCACAGATACGCAGTATTTT	TRBV21-1	-	TRBJ2-3	-
CASSPQGAHNSPLHF	TGTGCCAGCAGTCCACAGGGGGCCCATAATTCACCCCTCCACTTT	TRBV6-5	-	TRBJ1-6	TRBD1
CASSPPGTGRETQYF	TGTGCCAGCAGCCCCCCCGGGACAGGGAGGGAGACCCAGTACTTC	TRBV7-7	-	TRBJ2-5	TRBD1
CAGRTGWGETQYF	TGTGCGGGTAGGACAGGGTGGGGAGAGACCCAGTACTTC	TRBV6-1	-	TRBJ2-5	TRBD1
CASSLESSGGAAGELFF	TGTGCCAGCAGCTTGGAGTCTAGCGGGGGGGCCGCCGGGGAGCTGTTTTTT	TRBV5-4	-	TRBJ2-2	TRBD2
CASSLGLAGGPNTGELFF	TGTGCCAGCAGCTTGGGGCTAGCGGGAGGGCCGAACACCGGGGAGCTGTTTTTT	TRBV5-5	-	TRBJ2-2	TRBD2
CASTFKTGADYGYTF	TGTGCCAGCACCTTTAAGACAGGGGCTGACTATGGCTACACCTTC	TRBV6-5	-	TRBJ1-2	TRBD1
CASSQSGGGGETQYF	TGTGCCAGCAGCCAGTCGGGGGGGGGAGGAGAGACCCAGTACTTC	TRBV7-6	-	TRBJ2-5	TRBD2
CASSGDRGPLGYGYTF	TGTGCCAGCAGCGGGGACAGGGGACCCTTGGGCTATGGCTACACCTTC	TRBV5-4	-	TRBJ1-2	TRBD1
CASSEEGLAGIFFF	TGTGCCAGCAGTGAAGAGGGACTAGCGGGGATATTCTTCTTC	TRBV6-5	-	TRBJ2-1	TRBD2
CASSPLRDEKLFF	TGTGCCAGCAGCCCTCTGCGGGATGAAAAACTGTTTTTT	TRBV9	once	TRBJ1-4	-
CASSDGGASYNEQFF	TGTGCCAGCAGTGATGGAGGGGCCTCCTACAATGAGCAGTTCTTC	TRBV2	-	TRBJ2-1	-
CAWSVRGYEFF	TGTGCCTGGAGTGTACGGGGGTACGAGTTCTTC	TRBV30	-	TRBJ2-1	-
CATSRDRGEGGTEAFF	TGTGCCACCAGCAGAGATAGAGGAGAGGGAGGCACTGAAGCTTTCTTT	TRBV15	few	TRBJ1-1	-
CASSALAFGTDTQYF	TGTGCCAGCAGTGCACTAGCATTTGGCACAGATACGCAGTATTTT	TRBV6-1	-	TRBJ2-3	-
CASSPAPNSVPDYEQYF	TGTGCCAGCAGCCCGGCCCCAAATAGCGTCCCGGACTACGAGCAGTACTTC	TRBV5-5	-	TRBJ2-7	-